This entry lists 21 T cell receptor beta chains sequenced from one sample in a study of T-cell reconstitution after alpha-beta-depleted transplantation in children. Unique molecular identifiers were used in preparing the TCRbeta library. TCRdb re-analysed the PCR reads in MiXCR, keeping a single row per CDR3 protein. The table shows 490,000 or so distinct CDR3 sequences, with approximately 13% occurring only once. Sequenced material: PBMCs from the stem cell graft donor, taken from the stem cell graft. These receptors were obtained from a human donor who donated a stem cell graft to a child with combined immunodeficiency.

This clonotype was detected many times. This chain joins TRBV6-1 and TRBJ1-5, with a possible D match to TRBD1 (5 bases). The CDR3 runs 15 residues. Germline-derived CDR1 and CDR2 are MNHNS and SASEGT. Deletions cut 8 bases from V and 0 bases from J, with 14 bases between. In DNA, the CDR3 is TGTGCCAGCGCGGCGGGACCGAATAGCAATCAGCCCCAGCATTTT. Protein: CASAAGPNSNQPQHF.

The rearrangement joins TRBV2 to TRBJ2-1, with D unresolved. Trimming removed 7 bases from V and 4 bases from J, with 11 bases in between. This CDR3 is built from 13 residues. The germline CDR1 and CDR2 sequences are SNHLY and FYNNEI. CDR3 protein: CASNPGGYNEQFF. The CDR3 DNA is TGTGCCAGCAACCCGGGCGGTTACAATGAGCAGTTCTTC.

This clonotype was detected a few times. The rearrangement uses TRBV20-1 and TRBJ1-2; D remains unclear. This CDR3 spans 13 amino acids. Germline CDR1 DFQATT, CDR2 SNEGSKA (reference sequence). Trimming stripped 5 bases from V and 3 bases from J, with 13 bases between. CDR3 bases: TGCAGTGCTGTAACAGTTGGGTACTATGGCTACACCTTC. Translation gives CSAVTVGYYGYTF.

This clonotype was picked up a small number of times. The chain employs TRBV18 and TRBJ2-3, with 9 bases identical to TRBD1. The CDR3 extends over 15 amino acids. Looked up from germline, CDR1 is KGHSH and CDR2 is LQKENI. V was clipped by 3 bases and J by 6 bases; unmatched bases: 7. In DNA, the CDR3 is TGTGCCAGCTCACCCGGGACAGGGTTTTTCGATACGCAGTATTTT. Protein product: CASSPGTGFFDTQYF.

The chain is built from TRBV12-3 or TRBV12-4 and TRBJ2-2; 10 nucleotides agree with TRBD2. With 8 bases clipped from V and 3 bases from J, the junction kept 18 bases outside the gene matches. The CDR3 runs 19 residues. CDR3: CASSFEVVAGGSDTGELFF. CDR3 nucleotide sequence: TGTGCCAGCTCTTTCGAGGTGGTAGCGGGAGGTAGTGACACCGGGGAGCTGTTTTTT.

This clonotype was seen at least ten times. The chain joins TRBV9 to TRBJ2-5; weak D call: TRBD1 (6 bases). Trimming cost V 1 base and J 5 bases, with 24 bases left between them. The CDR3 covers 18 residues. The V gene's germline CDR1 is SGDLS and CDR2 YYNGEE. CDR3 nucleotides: TGTGCCAGCAGCGTAAGGGGTTCCAAGGAGCCAGGGGCGGAGACCCAGTACTTC. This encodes CASSVRGSKEPGAETQYF.

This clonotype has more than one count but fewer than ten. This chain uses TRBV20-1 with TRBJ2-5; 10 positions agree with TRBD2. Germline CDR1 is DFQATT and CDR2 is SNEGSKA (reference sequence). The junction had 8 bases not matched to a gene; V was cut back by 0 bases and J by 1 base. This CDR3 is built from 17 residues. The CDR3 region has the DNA TGCAGTGCTAGAGATTTATGGACTAGCGGACTCCAAGAGACCCAGTACTTC. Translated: CSARDLWTSGLQETQYF.

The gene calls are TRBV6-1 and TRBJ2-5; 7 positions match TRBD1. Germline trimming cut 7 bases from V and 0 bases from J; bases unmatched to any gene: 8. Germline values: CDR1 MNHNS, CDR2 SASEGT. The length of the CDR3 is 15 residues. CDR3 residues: CASTHRGRDQETQYF. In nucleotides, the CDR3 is TGTGCCAGCACCCACAGGGGCAGGGACCAAGAGACCCAGTACTTC.

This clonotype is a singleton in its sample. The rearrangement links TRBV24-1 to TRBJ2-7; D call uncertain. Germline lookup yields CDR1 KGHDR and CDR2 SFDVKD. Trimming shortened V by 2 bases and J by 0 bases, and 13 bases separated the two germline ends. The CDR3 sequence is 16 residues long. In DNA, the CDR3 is TGTGCCACCAGTGATTCCAGACGGGCGAGCTCCTACGAGCAGTACTTC. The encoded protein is CATSDSRRASSYEQYF.

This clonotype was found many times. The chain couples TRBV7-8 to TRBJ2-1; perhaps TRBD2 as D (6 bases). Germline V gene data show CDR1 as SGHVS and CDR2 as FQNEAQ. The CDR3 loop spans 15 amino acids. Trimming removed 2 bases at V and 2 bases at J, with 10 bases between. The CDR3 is CASSLRDSTYNEQFF. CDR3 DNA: TGTGCCAGCAGCTTACGGGACTCAACCTACAATGAGCAGTTCTTC.

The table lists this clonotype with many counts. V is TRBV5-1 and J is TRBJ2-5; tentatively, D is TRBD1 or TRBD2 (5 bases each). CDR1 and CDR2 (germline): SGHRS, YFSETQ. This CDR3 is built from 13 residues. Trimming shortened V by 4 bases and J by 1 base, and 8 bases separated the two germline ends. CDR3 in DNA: TGCGCCAGCAGCAGGGACGTCCAAGAGACCCAGTACTTC. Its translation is CASSRDVQETQYF.

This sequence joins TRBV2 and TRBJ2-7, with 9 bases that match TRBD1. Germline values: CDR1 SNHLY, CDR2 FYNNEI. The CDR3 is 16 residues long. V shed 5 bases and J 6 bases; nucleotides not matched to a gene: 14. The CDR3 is CASSTLRPGQGGEQYF. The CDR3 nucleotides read TGTGCCAGCAGTACACTCCGACCGGGACAGGGAGGCGAGCAGTACTTC.

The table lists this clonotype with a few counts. The CDR3 nucleotides are TGTGCCAGCAGCCCCGGGACATTCTCCTACAATGAGCAGTTCTTC. Translation gives CASSPGTFSYNEQFF. The rearrangement uses TRBV7-2 and TRBJ2-1; a weak D match, TRBD1 (6 bases). The CDR3 length is 15 residues. V lost 5 bases to trimming and J lost 0 bases, with 11 bases between them. Germline lookup yields CDR1 SGHTA and CDR2 FQGNSA.

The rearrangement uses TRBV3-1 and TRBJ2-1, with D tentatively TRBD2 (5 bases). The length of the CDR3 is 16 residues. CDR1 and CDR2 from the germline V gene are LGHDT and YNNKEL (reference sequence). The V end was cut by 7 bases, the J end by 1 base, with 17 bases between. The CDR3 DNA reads TGTGCCAGCACCCGACAAGGGAGAAATTCCTACAATGAGCAGTTCTTC. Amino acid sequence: CASTRQGRNSYNEQFF.

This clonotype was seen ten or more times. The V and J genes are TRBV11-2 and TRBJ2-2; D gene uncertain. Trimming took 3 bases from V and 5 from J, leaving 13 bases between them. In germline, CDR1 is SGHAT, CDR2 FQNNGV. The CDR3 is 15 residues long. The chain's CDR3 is CASSFLNQVTGELFF. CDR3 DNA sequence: TGTGCCAGCAGCTTCCTTAATCAGGTGACCGGGGAGCTGTTTTTT.

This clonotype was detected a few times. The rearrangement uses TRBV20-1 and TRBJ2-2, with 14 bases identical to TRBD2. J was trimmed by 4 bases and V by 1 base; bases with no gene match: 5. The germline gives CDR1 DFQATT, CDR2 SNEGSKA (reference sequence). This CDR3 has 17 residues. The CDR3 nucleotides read TGCAGTGCTAGAGGACTAGCGGGGGGGCGGTTCACCGGGGAGCTGTTTTTT. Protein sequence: CSARGLAGGRFTGELFF.

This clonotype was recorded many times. The CDR3 DNA sequence: TGTGCCAGCAGTTTGCGACTGACTCGGGGGTACGAGCAGTACTTC. Translating it yields CASSLRLTRGYEQYF. The J gene is TRBJ2-7, the V gene TRBV27; tentative D call: TRBD2 (6 bases). The CDR3 loop spans 15 amino acids. Trimming removed 3 bases from V and 4 bases from J, with 16 bases in between. Germline V lookup: CDR1 MNHEY, CDR2 SMNVEV (reference sequence).

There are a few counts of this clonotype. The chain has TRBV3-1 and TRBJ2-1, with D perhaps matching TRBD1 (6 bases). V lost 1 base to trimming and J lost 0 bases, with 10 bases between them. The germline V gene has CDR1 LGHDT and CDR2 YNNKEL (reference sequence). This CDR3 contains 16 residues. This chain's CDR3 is CASSQVRGVSYNEQFF. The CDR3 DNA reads TGTGCCAGCAGCCAAGTCAGGGGCGTCTCCTACAATGAGCAGTTCTTC.

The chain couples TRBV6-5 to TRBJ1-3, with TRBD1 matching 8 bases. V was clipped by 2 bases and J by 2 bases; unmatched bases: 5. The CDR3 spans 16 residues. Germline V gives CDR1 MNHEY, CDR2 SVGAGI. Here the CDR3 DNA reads TGTGCCAGCAGTTACGACAGGGGCCGCCCTGGAAACACCATATATTTT. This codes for CASSYDRGRPGNTIYF.

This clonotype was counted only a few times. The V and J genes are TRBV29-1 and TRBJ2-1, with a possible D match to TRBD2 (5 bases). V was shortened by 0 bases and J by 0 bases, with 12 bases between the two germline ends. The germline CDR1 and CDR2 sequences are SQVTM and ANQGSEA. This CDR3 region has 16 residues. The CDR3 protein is CSVEDHPGFSYNEQFF. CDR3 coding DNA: TGCAGCGTTGAAGATCACCCGGGGTTCTCCTACAATGAGCAGTTCTTC.

In DNA, the CDR3 is TGTGCCAGCAGCCCTCTTTGGACTTGGTACGAGCAGTACTTC. The encoded protein is CASSPLWTWYEQYF. The chain carries TRBV14 and TRBJ2-7; D may be TRBD2 (5 bases). The germline V and J ends were trimmed by 4 bases and 4 bases, with 14 bases remaining between them. Germline CDR1 SGHDN, CDR2 FVKESK. The CDR3 is 14 residues long.